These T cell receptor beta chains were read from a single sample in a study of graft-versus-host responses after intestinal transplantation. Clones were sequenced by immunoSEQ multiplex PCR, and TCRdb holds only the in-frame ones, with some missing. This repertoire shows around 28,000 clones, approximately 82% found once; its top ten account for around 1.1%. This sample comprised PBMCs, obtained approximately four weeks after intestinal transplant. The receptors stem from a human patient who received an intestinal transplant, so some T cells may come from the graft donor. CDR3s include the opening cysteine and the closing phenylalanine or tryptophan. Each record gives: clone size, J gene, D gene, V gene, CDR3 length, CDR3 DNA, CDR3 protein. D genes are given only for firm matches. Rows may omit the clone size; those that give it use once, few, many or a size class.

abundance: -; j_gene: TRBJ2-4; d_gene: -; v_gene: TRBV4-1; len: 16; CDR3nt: TGCGCCAGCAGCCAAGGTCTGGTACTAGCCAAAAACATTCAGTACTTC; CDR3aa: CASSQGLVLAKNIQYF
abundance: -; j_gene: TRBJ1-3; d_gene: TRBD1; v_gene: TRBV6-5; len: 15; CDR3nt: TGTGCCAGCAGAGAACACAGGGGAACTGGAAACACCATATATTTT; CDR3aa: CASREHRGTGNTIYF
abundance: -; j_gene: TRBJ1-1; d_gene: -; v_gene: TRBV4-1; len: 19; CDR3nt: TGCGCCAGCAGCCAACAAAGTCTTTCTCAAGCTAACTTTAACACTGAAGCTTTCTTT; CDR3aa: CASSQQSLSQANFNTEAFF
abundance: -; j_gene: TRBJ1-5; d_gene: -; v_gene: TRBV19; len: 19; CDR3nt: TGTGCCAGTAGTATAAGGGAGGGCTTTCATACGGGGAGCAATCAGCCCCAGCATTTT; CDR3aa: CASSIREGFHTGSNQPQHF
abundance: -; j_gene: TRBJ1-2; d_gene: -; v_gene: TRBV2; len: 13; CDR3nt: TGTGCCAGCGAGTTACAGGGTACCCTTGGCTACACCTTC; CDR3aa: CASELQGTLGYTF
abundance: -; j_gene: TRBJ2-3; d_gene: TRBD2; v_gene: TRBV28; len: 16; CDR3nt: TGTGCCAGCAGTTTGACTAGCGGGAGGTTCGTAGATACGCAGTATTTT; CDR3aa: CASSLTSGRFVDTQYF
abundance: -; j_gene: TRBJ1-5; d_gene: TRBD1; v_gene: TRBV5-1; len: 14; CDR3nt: TGCGCCAGCAGCCCGACAGGGGTTGGATGGCCCCAGCATTTT; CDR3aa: CASSPTGVGWPQHF
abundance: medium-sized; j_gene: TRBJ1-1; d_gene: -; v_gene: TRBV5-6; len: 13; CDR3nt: TGTGCCAGCAGCTTGGCCTCAGGGACTGAAGCTTTCTTT; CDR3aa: CASSLASGTEAFF
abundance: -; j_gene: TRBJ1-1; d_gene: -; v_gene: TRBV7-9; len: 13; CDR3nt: TGTGCCAGCAATAGAATCGGAGGCTCTGAAGCTTTCTTT; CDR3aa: CASNRIGGSEAFF
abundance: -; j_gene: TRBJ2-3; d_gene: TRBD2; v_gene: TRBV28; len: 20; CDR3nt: TGTGCCAGCAGTTTACCCGACACAGGGACTAGCGGGAGAGGGGCAGATACGCAGTATTTT; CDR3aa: CASSLPDTGTSGRGADTQYF
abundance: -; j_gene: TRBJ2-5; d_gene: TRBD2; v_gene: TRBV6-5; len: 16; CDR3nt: TGTGCCAGCAGTTCTTATAGGACTAGCAGGAGAGAGACCCAGTACTTC; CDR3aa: CASSSYRTSRRETQYF
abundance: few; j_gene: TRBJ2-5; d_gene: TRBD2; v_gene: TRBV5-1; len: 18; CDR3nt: TGCGCCAGCAGCTTGTTTGTGTCTTGGACTAGCCCGACCCCGGCCCAGTACTTC; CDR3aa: CASSLFVSWTSPTPAQYF
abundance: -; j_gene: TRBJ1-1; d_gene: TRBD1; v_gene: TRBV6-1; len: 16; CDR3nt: TGTGCCAGCAGTGATGGACAGGGCGGGCCAAGCACTGAAGCTTTCTTT; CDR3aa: CASSDGQGGPSTEAFF
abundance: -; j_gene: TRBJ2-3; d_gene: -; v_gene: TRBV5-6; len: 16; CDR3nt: TGTGCCAGCAGCTTCGGTGCGAAGAGGTTGACAGATACGCAGTATTTT; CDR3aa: CASSFGAKRLTDTQYF
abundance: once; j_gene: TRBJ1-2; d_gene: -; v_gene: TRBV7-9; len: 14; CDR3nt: TGTGCCAGCAGAAACGGGACGGTGATCTATGGCTACACCTTC; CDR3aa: CASRNGTVIYGYTF
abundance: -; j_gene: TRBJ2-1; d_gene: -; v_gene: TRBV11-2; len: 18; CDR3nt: TGTGCCAGCAGCTTAGGTCGGGACGCAGAGGATCCCTACAATGAGCAGTTCTTC; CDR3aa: CASSLGRDAEDPYNEQFF
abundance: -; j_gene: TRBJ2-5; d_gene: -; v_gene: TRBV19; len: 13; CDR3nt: TGTGCCAGTAGTGGGGGTCCTAGGGAGACCCAGTACTTC; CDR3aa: CASSGGPRETQYF
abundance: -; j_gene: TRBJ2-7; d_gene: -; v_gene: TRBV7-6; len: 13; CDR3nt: TGTGCCAGCAGCCGGGACGGGATTTACGAGCAGTACTTC; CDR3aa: CASSRDGIYEQYF
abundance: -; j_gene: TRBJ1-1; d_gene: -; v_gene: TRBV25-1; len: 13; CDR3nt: TGTGCCAGCAGTCCCACGGGGGGTAGGGAAGCTTTCTTT; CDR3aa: CASSPTGGREAFF
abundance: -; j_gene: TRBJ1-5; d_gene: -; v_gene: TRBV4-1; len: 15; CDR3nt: TGCGCCAGCAGGAGTAAGGGTGGAAGCAATCAGCCCCAGCATTTT; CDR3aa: CASRSKGGSNQPQHF
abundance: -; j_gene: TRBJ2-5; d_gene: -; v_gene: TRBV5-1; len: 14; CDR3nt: TGCGCCAGCAGCTTCGGCGGGGCCAAAGAGACCCAGTACTTC; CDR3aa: CASSFGGAKETQYF
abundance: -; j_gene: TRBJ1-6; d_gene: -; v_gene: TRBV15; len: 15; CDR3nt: TGTGCCACCAGCAGAGATCTGGCATATAATTCACCCCTCCACTTT; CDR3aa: CATSRDLAYNSPLHF
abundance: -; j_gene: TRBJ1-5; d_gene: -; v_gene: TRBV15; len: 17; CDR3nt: TGTGCCACCAGCAGAGATTTGGACGGGACTAGCAATCAGCCCCAGCATTTT; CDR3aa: CATSRDLDGTSNQPQHF
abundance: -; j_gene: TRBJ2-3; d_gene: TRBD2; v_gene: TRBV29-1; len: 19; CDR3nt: TGCAGCGTTGGAGGCCCCCTTAGCGGGAGGGCCCGGAGCACAGATACGCAGTATTTT; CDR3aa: CSVGGPLSGRARSTDTQYF
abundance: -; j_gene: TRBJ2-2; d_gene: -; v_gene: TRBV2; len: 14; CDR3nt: TGTGCCAGCAGTGATGGTCCCGCGGACGGGGAGCTGTTTTTT; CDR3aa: CASSDGPADGELFF
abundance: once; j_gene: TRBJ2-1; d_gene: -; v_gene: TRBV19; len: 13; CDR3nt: TGTGCCAGTATGGGGGGCTTCTACAATGAGCAGTTCTTC; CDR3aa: CASMGGFYNEQFF
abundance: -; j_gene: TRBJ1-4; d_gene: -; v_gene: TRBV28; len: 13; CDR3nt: TGTGCCAGCAGTTTTGAGGGAGGGGAAAAACTGTTTTTT; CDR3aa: CASSFEGGEKLFF
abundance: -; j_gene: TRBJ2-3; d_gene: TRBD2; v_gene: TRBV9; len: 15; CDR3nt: TGTGCCAGCAGCGTAGACGGGGGGGCCTCAGATACGCAGTATTTT; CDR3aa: CASSVDGGASDTQYF
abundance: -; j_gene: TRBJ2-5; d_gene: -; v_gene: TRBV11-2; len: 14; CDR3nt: TGTGCCAGCAGCTTAAGCAGACCCCAAGAGACCCAGTACTTC; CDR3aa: CASSLSRPQETQYF
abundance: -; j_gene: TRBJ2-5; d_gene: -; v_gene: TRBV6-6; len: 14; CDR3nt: TGTGCCAGCAGTTACTCGGGGGGCGAAGAGACCCAGTACTTC; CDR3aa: CASSYSGGEETQYF
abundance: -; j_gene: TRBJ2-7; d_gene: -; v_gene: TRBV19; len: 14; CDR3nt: TGTGCCAGTAGTGGGGGGCTAGGCTCCTACGAGCAGTACTTC; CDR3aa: CASSGGLGSYEQYF
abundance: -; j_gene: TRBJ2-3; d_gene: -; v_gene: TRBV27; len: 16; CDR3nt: TGTGCCAGCAGTTTAGATTCCGGCAGGAGCACAGATACGCAGTATTTT; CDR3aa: CASSLDSGRSTDTQYF
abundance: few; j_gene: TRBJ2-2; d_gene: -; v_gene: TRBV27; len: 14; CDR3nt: TGTGCCAGCAGTTTCGCGGGTTATACCGGGGAGCTGTTTTTT; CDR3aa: CASSFAGYTGELFF
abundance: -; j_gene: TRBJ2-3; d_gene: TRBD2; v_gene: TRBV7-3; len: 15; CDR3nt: TGTGCCAGCAGCCCCTCCGGGGGGGCCACAGATACGCAGTATTTT; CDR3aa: CASSPSGGATDTQYF
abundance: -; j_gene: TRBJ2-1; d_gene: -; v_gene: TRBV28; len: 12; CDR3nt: TGTGCCAGCAGTTATAACTCCCGTGAGCAGTTCTTC; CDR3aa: CASSYNSREQFF
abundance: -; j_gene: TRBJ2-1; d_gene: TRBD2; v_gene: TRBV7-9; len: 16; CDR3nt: TGTGCCAGCAGCTCCTCCGGGACTAGCGGCTTCAATGAGCAGTTCTTC; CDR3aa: CASSSSGTSGFNEQFF
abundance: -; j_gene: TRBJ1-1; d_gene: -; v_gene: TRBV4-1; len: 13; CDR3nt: TGCGCCAGCAGCCATCCCGGGACACCCGAAGCTTTCTTT; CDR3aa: CASSHPGTPEAFF
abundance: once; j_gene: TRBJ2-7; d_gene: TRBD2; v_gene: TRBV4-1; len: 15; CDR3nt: TGCGCCAGCAGCCCCCTTAGCGGGGGATCCTACGAGCAGTACTTC; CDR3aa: CASSPLSGGSYEQYF
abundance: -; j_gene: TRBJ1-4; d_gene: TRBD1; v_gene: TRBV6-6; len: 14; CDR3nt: TGTGCCAGCAGCTCAACAGGGGTTAATGAAAAACTGTTTTTT; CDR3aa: CASSSTGVNEKLFF